This T cell receptor beta chain is from a study of cytomegalovirus exposure and HLA in healthy donors. Study conclusions and caveats: Later analysis suggested most CMV-associated TCR beta chains were HLA-restricted.

A note on this clone: No antigen is known for it.

Researchers ran the PCR with 60 Vbeta and 13 Jbeta primers. Produced via immunoSEQ multiplex PCR; TCRdb's table is partial and in-frame only. Among about 160,000 clones listed, around 76% were seen once. The J segment lost 0 bases and the V segment lost 6 bases, leaving 10 bases of the junction unmatched. The germline V gene encodes CDR1 MDHEN and CDR2 SYDVKM. The CDR3 totals 16 residues. Input material: PBMCs. This receptor was taken from a man aged 40-49 years in good health and CMV-seronegative. The chain combines TRBV28 with TRBJ2-5; 7 nucleotides agree with TRBD2. The CDR3 DNA reads as TGTGCCAGCAGCTCGCCCGGGACTACGTACCAAGAGACCCAGTACTTC. Translated: CASSSPGTTYQETQYF.